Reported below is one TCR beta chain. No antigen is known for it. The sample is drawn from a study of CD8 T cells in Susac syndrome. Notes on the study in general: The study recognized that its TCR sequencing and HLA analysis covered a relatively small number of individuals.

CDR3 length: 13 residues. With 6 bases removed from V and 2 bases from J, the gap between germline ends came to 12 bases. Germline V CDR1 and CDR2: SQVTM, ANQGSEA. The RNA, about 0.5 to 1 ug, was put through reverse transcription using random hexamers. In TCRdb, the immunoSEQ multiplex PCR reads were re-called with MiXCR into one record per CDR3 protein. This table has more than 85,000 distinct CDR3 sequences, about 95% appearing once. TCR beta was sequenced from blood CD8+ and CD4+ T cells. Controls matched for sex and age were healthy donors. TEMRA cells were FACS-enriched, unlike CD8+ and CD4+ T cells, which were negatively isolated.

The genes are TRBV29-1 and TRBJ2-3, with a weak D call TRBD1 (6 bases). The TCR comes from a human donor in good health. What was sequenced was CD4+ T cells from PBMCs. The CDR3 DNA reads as TGCAGCGTCGACCCGGGACACACAGATACGCAGTATTTT. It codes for CSVDPGHTDTQYF.